This TCR beta chain is drawn from a study of blood T cell repertoires in COVID-19. Study-wide background: Material from acute and convalescent COVID-19 was sourced from the United States, Italy and Spain. The cDNA or gDNA used as material had been derived from T cells, B-cell-depleted T cells, or PBMCs.

As originally analysed: Researchers report that nucleated cell counts were estimated from reference gene primer amplification. TCRdb's table, derived via immunoSEQ multiplex PCR, lists solely in-frame clones and lacks some. For V, J and clone size, that table is used; D and trimming come from the DNA. The table lists approximately 100,000 clones, about 89% of them singletons. With 9 bases clipped from V and 7 bases from J, the junction kept 3 bases outside the gene matches. Germline CDR1 MDHEN, CDR2 SYDVKM. The CDR3 runs to 12 residues. What was sequenced was peripheral blood. V usage is TRBV28 and J usage is TRBJ1-5; 10 bases align to TRBD1. This sequence originates from a human donor with acute or convalescent COVID-19. The donor label of this sample is uncertain. The CDR3 DNA sequence: TGTGCCAGTGGGACAGGGGAGCAGCCCCAGCATTTT. It specifies CASGTGEQPQHF.